These 20 T cell receptor beta chains were sequenced from one sample in a study of cytomegalovirus exposure and HLA in healthy donors. The table came from immunoSEQ multiplex PCR; TCRdb's copy has only in-frame clones and leaves some out. This table holds 250,000 or so clones, about 83% found once. Source material: PBMCs. The receptors were gathered from a man younger than 35 in good health and CMV-seronegative.

This clone was picked up many times. This rearrangement joins TRBV6-1 to TRBJ1-1; 12 bases are shared with TRBD1. Trimming removed 2 bases from V and 6 bases from J; junction bases left unmatched: 7. The germline V gene has CDR1 MNHNS and CDR2 SASEGT. This CDR3 region has 16 residues. Written as DNA, the CDR3 is TGTGCCAGCAGTGAACCCCCGGGACAGGGGGCCGCTGAAGCTTTCTTT. Its protein product is CASSEPPGQGAAEAFF.

The V and J genes are TRBV7-2 and TRBJ1-1, with D possibly matching TRBD1 (6 bases). The CDR3 runs 18 residues. With 1 base removed from V and 1 base from J, the gap between germline ends came to 19 bases. CDR1 and CDR2 from the germline V gene are SGHTA and FQGNSA. This CDR3 is CASSLVGARLIGNTEAFF. DNA of the CDR3: TGTGCCAGCAGCTTAGTGGGGGCTCGGTTGATTGGGAACACTGAAGCTTTCTTT.

This clone was found once. The chain is built from TRBV11-2 and TRBJ2-1; D gene ambiguous. The V end lost 2 bases, the J end lost 5 bases, and 7 bases lay between the germline ends. The CDR3 consists of 13 residues. Germline CDR1 is SGHAT and CDR2 is FQNNGV. CDR3 nucleotide sequence: TGTGCCAGCAGCTTATTCAGAAACAATGAGCAGTTCTTC. It encodes CASSLFRNNEQFF. Combining the CDR3 with reference TRBV11-2 and TRBJ2-1 gives the whole variable domain EAGVAQSPRYKIIEKRQSVAFWCNPISGHATLYWYQQILGQGPKLLIQFQNNGVVDDSQLPKDRFSAERLKGVDSTLKIQPAKLEDSAVYLCASSLFRNNEQFFGPGTRLTVL.

For this clone: This sample includes further DNA sequences coding for the same CDR3. This chain connects TRBV2 to TRBJ2-1; tentative D call: TRBD2 (5 bases). Deletions cut 6 bases from V and 4 bases from J, with 10 bases between. CDR3 size: 13 residues. Germline V gene lookup returns CDR1 SNHLY and CDR2 FYNNEI. This CDR3 is CASSREAYNEQFF. DNA for the CDR3: TGTGCCAGCAGCCGGGAAGCATACAATGAGCAGTTCTTC.

V gene TRBV9 combines with J gene TRBJ2-3; 10 bases agree with TRBD2. Trimming took 0 bases from V and 1 from J; bases not matched to a gene: 2. This CDR3 spans 16 amino acids. Per germline, CDR1 SGDLS and CDR2 YYNGEE. The CDR3 bases are TGTGCCAGCAGCGTAGCTACTAGCGGGGGCACAGATACGCAGTATTTT. Translating gives CASSVATSGGTDTQYF.

This clone was counted between two and nine times. The chain carries TRBV7-9 and TRBJ2-5, with D hard to call. CDR1 and CDR2 from the germline V gene are SEHNR and FQNEAQ (reference sequence). The CDR3 covers 13 residues. Trimming stripped 7 bases from V and 1 base from J, with 10 bases between. DNA for the CDR3: TGTGCCAGCACCACAATAACCCAAGAGACCCAGTACTTC. Its translation is CASTTITQETQYF.

This clone was observed a handful of times. This sequence joins TRBV10-3 and TRBJ1-2; a possible D gene is TRBD1 (5 bases). Germline assignment: CDR1 ENHRY and CDR2 SYGVKD. The length of the CDR3 is 14 residues. The germline V and J ends were trimmed by 0 bases and 8 bases, with 13 bases remaining between them. The CDR3, as DNA: TGTGCCATCAGTGAGTCGATTCAGACAGTCGGCTACACCTTC. Its translation is CAISESIQTVGYTF.

The CDR3 coding sequence is TGTGCCAGTCACCGGGGAGCCACAGATACGCAGTATTTT. Translating it yields CASHRGATDTQYF. The chain employs TRBV28 and TRBJ2-3; D may be TRBD2 (5 bases). This CDR3 region has 13 residues. Trimming removed 9 bases from V and 2 bases from J, with 12 bases in between. The germline V gene has CDR1 MDHEN and CDR2 SYDVKM.

The chain recombines TRBV7-2 with TRBJ2-3; tentatively, D is TRBD2 (6 bases). This CDR3 contains 16 residues. Germline assignment: CDR1 SGHTA and CDR2 FQGNSA. The ends were cut back, 7 bases at V and 3 bases at J, with 20 bases in the middle. CDR3 coding DNA: TGTGCCAGCACCCCTCCTGGGACTCGATATACAGATACGCAGTATTTT. Translated: CASTPPGTRYTDTQYF.

The V gene is TRBV28, the J gene TRBJ2-1, with D maybe TRBD1 (6 bases). CDR3 length equals 14 residues. V gave up 3 bases and J gave up 10 bases, with 16 bases separating them. Germline V lookup: CDR1 MDHEN, CDR2 SYDVKM. CDR3 protein: CASSFRQGRGEQFF. CDR3 coding DNA: TGTGCCAGCAGTTTTAGGCAGGGTAGGGGGGAGCAGTTCTTC.

The chain recombines TRBV23-1 with TRBJ1-3, with no clear D. TRBV23-1 is labeled an ORF, and its function is uncertain. The CDR3 runs to 16 residues. V was shortened by 2 bases and J by 4 bases, with 15 bases between the two germline ends. The CDR3 here is CASSQHAGDCGNTIYF. CDR3 coding DNA: TGCGCCAGCAGTCAACACGCCGGGGATTGCGGAAACACCATATATTTT.

The genes are TRBV7-2 and TRBJ2-1; tentatively, D is TRBD1 (6 bases). The CDR3 consists of 14 residues. Deletions cut 4 bases from V and 10 bases from J, with 17 bases between. Germline CDR1 SGHTA, CDR2 FQGNSA. CDR3: CASSSQALTGEQFF. The DNA for the CDR3 is TGTGCCAGCAGCTCCCAGGCCCTTACAGGGGAGCAGTTCTTC. Filled out from reference TRBV7-2 and TRBJ2-1, the complete variable domain reads GAGVSQSPSNKVTEKGKDVELRCDPISGHTALYWYRQSLGQGLEFLIYFQGNSAPDKSGLPSDRFSAERTGGSVSTLTIQRTQQEDSAVYLCASSSQALTGEQFFGPGTRLTVL.

The gene calls are TRBV21-1 and TRBJ1-1; the table's D call, TRBD1, has no DNA check behind it. TRBV21-1 is listed as a pseudogene. This CDR3 has 14 amino acids. CDR3 DNA: TGTGCCAGCAGCAAAGGACAGGGATACACTGAAGCTTTCTTT. It yields the protein CASSKGQGYTEAFF.

The chain is built from TRBV7-2 and TRBJ2-3; 10 positions match TRBD1. The germline CDR1 and CDR2 sequences are SGHTA and FQGNSA. The CDR3 is made up of 15 amino acids. V lost 5 bases to trimming and J lost 5 bases; unmatched junction nucleotides: 7. CDR3 sequence: CASSRQGAVGDTQYF. The CDR3 coding sequence is TGTGCCAGCAGCCGACAGGGGGCGGTGGGAGATACGCAGTATTTT.

This clone was seen once. This chain uses TRBV28 with TRBJ2-2; tentatively, D is TRBD2 (5 bases). The CDR3 consists of 16 residues. Trimming took 5 bases from V and 6 from J, leaving 19 bases between them. CDR1 MDHEN and CDR2 SYDVKM come from the germline V gene. The DNA for the CDR3 is TGTGCCAGCAGTCCCCCGGGGTTCCGAATCGCCGGGGAGCTGTTTTTT. Amino acid sequence: CASSPPGFRIAGELFF. The full variable domain, rest sourced from reference TRBV28 and TRBJ2-2, is DVKVTQSSRYLVKRTGEKVFLECVQDMDHENMFWYRQDPGLGLRLIYFSYDVKMKEKGDIPEGYSVSREKKERFSLILESASTNQTSMYLCASSPPGFRIAGELFFGEGSRLTVL.

The chain uses TRBV19 and TRBJ1-5; the match to TRBD1 covers 9 bases. With V trimmed by 6 bases and J by 3 bases, 15 bases remained unmatched. The CDR3 extends over 18 amino acids. CDR1 is LNHDA and CDR2 is SQIVND in the germline V gene (reference sequence). As DNA, the CDR3 is TGTGCCAGTAGACAGGGGCCCCCGGGACAGGGCCCCAATCAGCCCCAGCATTTT. Its protein is CASRQGPPGQGPNQPQHF.

A remark on this clone: A junction boundary mismatches the germline segment, possibly from a read error. The chain carries TRBV5-4 and TRBJ2-1; TRBD2 agrees at 8 bases. The V gene's germline CDR1 is SGHNT and CDR2 YYREEE (reference sequence). This CDR3 has 14 residues. The CDR3 DNA is TGTGCCAGCAGCTTGGCCGCCGACTCCCCGGGGGGGCTCTTC. Translation gives CASSLAADSPGGLF. Supplemented by reference TRBV5-4 and TRBJ2-1, the full variable domain reads ETGVTQSPTHLIKTRGQQVTLRCSSQSGHNTVSWYQQALGQGPQFIFQYYREEENGRGNFPPRFSGLQFPNYSSELNVNALELDDSALYLCASSLAADSPGGLFGPGTRLTVL.

V gene TRBV10-3 combines with J gene TRBJ2-1, with TRBD2 matching 12 bases. Looked up from germline, CDR1 is ENHRY and CDR2 is SYGVKD. The V segment lost 8 bases and the J segment 1 base; nucleotides outside the gene matches: 9. The CDR3 sequence is 17 residues long. DNA for the CDR3: TGTGCCATCCGGGCGACTAGCGGGAGCGGGTCCTACAATGAGCAGTTCTTC. Translating gives CAIRATSGSGSYNEQFF.

The rearrangement links TRBV15 to TRBJ2-5; maybe TRBD2 (5 bases). The CDR3 runs to 15 residues. The germline V gene has CDR1 LNHNV and CDR2 YYDKDF (reference sequence). With 1 base removed from V and 2 bases from J, the gap between germline ends came to 11 bases. CDR3 in DNA: TGTGCCACCAGCAGAGGTCCGGGGTCACAAGAGACCCAGTACTTC. It yields the protein CATSRGPGSQETQYF.

V is TRBV29-1 and J is TRBJ1-1, with no clear D. Per germline, CDR1 SQVTM and CDR2 ANQGSEA. This CDR3 comprises 10 residues. V was pared by 7 bases and J by 8 bases, with 11 bases between. CDR3 in DNA: TGCAGCGCCATACACGGGGAAGCTTTCTTT. This sequence encodes CSAIHGEAFF.